This entry lists 21 T cell receptor beta chains sequenced from one sample in a study of blood T cells in healthy people across ages. A J-beta primer mix and a sample-barcoded 5' primer were used in a second PCR of roughly 7 to 12 cycles. TCRdb re-called the 5' RACE reads through MiXCR, storing one row per CDR3 protein. This repertoire shows about 2 million distinct CDR3 sequences, about 50% found once; its top ten account for roughly 2.1%. The sample comprised blood. These receptor sequences come from a woman aged 40 to 50 in good health.

This chain links TRBV3-1 with TRBJ1-1; weak D call: TRBD1 (5 bases). CDR3 size: 18 residues. The germline V gene has CDR1 LGHDT and CDR2 YNNKEL (reference sequence). V lost 0 bases to trimming and J lost 1 base, with 18 bases between them. For the CDR3, the DNA is TGTGCCAGCAGCCAAGAGGACGGATGGGACCTCGGGAACACTGAAGCTTTCTTT. It codes for CASSQEDGWDLGNTEAFF.

The CDR3 loop reads CASSQDVISRGGSQETQYF. The CDR3 bases are TGCGCCAGCAGCCAAGATGTTATCTCGCGGGGGGGAAGCCAAGAGACCCAGTACTTC. The V gene is TRBV4-1, the J gene TRBJ2-5; 9 bases are a match to TRBD2. The CDR3 has 19 amino acids. Germline V gene data show CDR1 as MGHRA and CDR2 as YSYEKL. V lost 0 bases to trimming and J lost 1 base; unmatched junction nucleotides: 12.

The rearrangement joins TRBV27 to TRBJ2-3; D may correspond to TRBD1 or TRBD2 (5 bases each). The CDR3 covers 14 residues. Germline V gene lookup returns CDR1 MNHEY and CDR2 SMNVEV (reference sequence). With 6 bases removed from V and 2 bases from J, the gap between germline ends came to 12 bases. The CDR3 nucleotides read TGTGCCAGCAGATCAGGGACCTACACAGATACGCAGTATTTT. Amino acid sequence: CASRSGTYTDTQYF.

V is TRBV10-3 and J is TRBJ2-3; 9 bases match TRBD2. In germline, CDR1 is ENHRY, CDR2 SYGVKD. V gave up 3 bases and J gave up 2 bases; unmatched junction bases: 9. This CDR3 region has 17 residues. The CDR3 bases are TGTGCCATCAGTGAAACTACCGGGACTAGCTCCACAGATACGCAGTATTTT. As protein: CAISETTGTSSTDTQYF.

J is TRBJ1-5 and V is TRBV28, with D possibly being TRBD1 (6 bases). The germline V and J ends were trimmed by 2 bases and 0 bases, with 11 bases remaining between them. CDR1 and CDR2 (germline): MDHEN, SYDVKM. The CDR3 spans 16 residues. In nucleotides, the CDR3 is TGTGCCAGCAGTTTACCGGGGGGCTATAGCAATCAGCCCCAGCATTTT. It specifies CASSLPGGYSNQPQHF.

V gene TRBV20-1 combines with J gene TRBJ2-3, with 9 bases that match TRBD2. J gave up 4 bases and V 5 bases, and 10 bases lay outside the gene matches. The CDR3 runs 15 residues. Germline V gene lookup returns CDR1 DFQATT and CDR2 SNEGSKA (reference sequence). CDR3 protein: CSAARLADPPDTQYF. Written as DNA, the CDR3 is TGCAGTGCTGCAAGACTAGCGGACCCCCCAGATACGCAGTATTTT.

The sample holds one count of this clonotype. At one of its ends the junction is not consistent with the germline gene, which may arise from a read error. This chain connects TRBV3-1 to TRBJ2-1; 8 bases agree with TRBD1. The CDR3 spans 14 residues. Germline V lookup: CDR1 LGHDT, CDR2 YNNKEL (reference sequence). The CDR3 coding sequence is TGTGCCGGCAGCCAATACACAGGGGGTAATGAGCAGTTCTTC. As protein: CAGSQYTGGNEQFF.

The chain links TRBV29-1 to TRBJ2-1; possibly TRBD2 for D (6 bases). This CDR3 comprises 12 residues. Germline V gene sequence: CDR1 SQVTM, CDR2 ANQGSEA. Trimming took off 6 bases at V and 6 bases at J, with 12 bases between the two ends. The CDR3 here is CSVETRFNEQFF. CDR3 nucleotides: TGCAGCGTAGAGACTAGGTTCAATGAGCAGTTCTTC.

This sequence joins TRBV15 and TRBJ2-1, with unresolved D. Trimming pared 8 bases from V and 15 bases from J, leaving 17 bases between. The germline V gene encodes CDR1 LNHNV and CDR2 YYDKDF (reference sequence). The CDR3 covers 11 residues. CDR3 protein: CATFFRGLAFF. The CDR3, as DNA: TGTGCCACCTTTTTCAGAGGTTTGGCGTTCTTC.

V is TRBV7-2 and J is TRBJ2-7; 10 bases are a match to TRBD2. The J call may be mistaken, given a closer DNA end match to TRBJ2-5. The CDR3 totals 15 residues. Germline V lookup: CDR1 SGHTA, CDR2 FQGNSA. The chain's CDR3 is CASSKLVAGGETQYF. Here the CDR3 DNA reads TGTGCCAGCAGCAAGCTTGTAGCGGGGGGAGAGACCCAGTACTTC.

Regarding this clonotype: A much larger clone is a single base away; this may be a read error. The V and J genes are TRBV6-5 and TRBJ2-7, with a tentative D call TRBD2 (5 bases). Trimming shortened V by 6 bases and J by 5 bases, and 8 bases separated the two germline ends. Germline CDR1 MNHEY, CDR2 SVGAGI. This CDR3 comprises 11 residues. The CDR3 protein is CASRYGDEQYF. Written as DNA, the CDR3 is TGTGCCAGCAGGTACGGGGACGAGCAGTACTTC.

Comment on this clonotype: With a much larger clone just one base away, this may be a read error. The gene calls are TRBV5-1 and TRBJ2-1; 10 bases match TRBD2. The better agreement between TRBJ2-7 and the DNA end casts doubt on the J call. Looked up from germline, CDR1 is SGHRS and CDR2 is YFSETQ. This CDR3 region has 19 residues. The CDR3 sequence is CASTPGVAGGWSSYNEQYF. The CDR3 coding sequence is TGCGCCAGCACCCCCGGGGTAGCGGGGGGTTGGAGCTCCTACAATGAGCAGTACTTC.

This clonotype occurred a few times. The rearrangement links TRBV12-3 or TRBV12-4 to TRBJ2-7; D is ambiguous. The V end was cut by 2 bases, the J end by 2 bases, with 10 bases between. The CDR3 extends over 14 amino acids. The CDR3 nucleotides are TGTGCCAGCAGTTTAATCCAGGCTACCTACGAGCAGTACTTC. Translated, it gives CASSLIQATYEQYF.

The chain links TRBV18 to TRBJ2-5, with 8 positions matching TRBD1. The CDR3 has 17 amino acids. Germline V gives CDR1 KGHSH, CDR2 LQKENI. J was trimmed by 5 bases and V by 3 bases; bases with no gene match: 14. CDR3 region: CASSPTTGAGGFETQYF. CDR3 coding DNA: TGTGCCAGCTCACCGACCACCGGGGCAGGGGGCTTCGAGACCCAGTACTTC.

The CDR3 nucleotides read TGTGCCAGCGGGGTGAGGGGGTTTTCGAACGAGCAGTACTTC. This translates into CASGVRGFSNEQYF. This chain links TRBV6-2 or TRBV6-3 with TRBJ2-7, with D maybe TRBD1 (6 bases). The CDR3 runs 14 residues. Trimming took 8 bases from V and 5 from J, leaving 19 bases between them. Germline CDR1 is MNHEY and CDR2 is SVGEGT.

The genes are TRBV6-2 or TRBV6-3 and TRBJ2-7, with D unclear. V gave up 7 bases and J gave up 5 bases, with 12 bases separating them. The CDR3 spans 12 residues. Germline assignment: CDR1 MNHEY and CDR2 SVGEGT. The CDR3, as DNA: TGTGCCAGCACGGCCACCCGGGACGAGCAGTACTTC. It codes for CASTATRDEQYF.

This clonotype was recorded a few times. V usage is TRBV29-1 and J usage is TRBJ2-1; the D call may be TRBD1 or TRBD2 (5 bases each). The germline CDR1 and CDR2 sequences are SQVTM and ANQGSEA. This CDR3 region has 15 residues. Trimming pared 6 bases from V and 5 bases from J, leaving 20 bases between. This CDR3 reads CSVLQALRGNNEQFF. CDR3 nucleotides: TGCAGCGTCCTGCAGGCATTGAGGGGAAACAATGAGCAGTTCTTC.

The chain has TRBV28 and TRBJ2-3, with D maybe TRBD2 (5 bases). V lost 5 bases and J 6 bases, leaving 12 bases between the germline ends. The CDR3 contains 13 residues. CDR1 is MDHEN, CDR2 SYDVKM, per germline. The CDR3 sequence is CASSRWTGDTQYF. CDR3 in DNA: TGTGCCAGCAGTCGGTGGACTGGGGATACGCAGTATTTT.

Only a few counts were recorded for this clonotype. The chain links TRBV4-1 to TRBJ1-6; 10 bases are shared with TRBD1. J gave up 7 bases and V 0 bases, and 12 bases lay outside the gene matches. The CDR3 consists of 19 residues. The germline CDR1 and CDR2 sequences are MGHRA and YSYEKL. CDR3 DNA: TGCGCCAGCAGCCAAGATTTGGACTCAGACAGGGGGCGGAATTCACCCCTCCACTTT. Translation gives CASSQDLDSDRGRNSPLHF.

This sequence joins TRBV9 and TRBJ2-1; tentatively, D is TRBD1 (5 bases). TRBJ2-7 explains the end of the DNA better; the J call may be wrong. The CDR3 is made up of 14 amino acids. Germline CDR1 is SGDLS and CDR2 is YYNGEE. CDR3 protein: CASSVQGSYNEQYF. CDR3 nucleotides: TGTGCCAGCAGCGTACAGGGCTCCTACAATGAGCAGTACTTC.

The chain links TRBV20-1 to TRBJ2-6; no definite D call. This CDR3 region has 14 residues. The germline gives CDR1 DFQATT, CDR2 SNEGSKA (reference sequence). V lost 0 bases, J lost 4 bases, and 7 bases lay in between. Here the CDR3 DNA reads TGCAGTGCTAGAGATCTAAACGGGGCCAACGTCCTGACTTTC. It translates to CSARDLNGANVLTF.